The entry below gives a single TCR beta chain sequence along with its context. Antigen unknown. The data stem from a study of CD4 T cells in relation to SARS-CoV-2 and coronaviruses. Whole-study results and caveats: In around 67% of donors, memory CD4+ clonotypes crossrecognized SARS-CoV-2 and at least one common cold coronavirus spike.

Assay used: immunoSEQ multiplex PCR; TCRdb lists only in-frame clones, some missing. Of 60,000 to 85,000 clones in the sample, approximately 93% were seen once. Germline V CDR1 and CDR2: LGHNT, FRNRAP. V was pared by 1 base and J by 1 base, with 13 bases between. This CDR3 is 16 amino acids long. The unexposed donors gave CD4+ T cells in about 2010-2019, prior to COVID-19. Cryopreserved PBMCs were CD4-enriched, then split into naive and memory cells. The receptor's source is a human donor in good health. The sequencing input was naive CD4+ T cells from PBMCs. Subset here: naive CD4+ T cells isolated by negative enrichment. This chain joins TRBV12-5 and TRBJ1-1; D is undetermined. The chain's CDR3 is CASGLGPWEGNTEAFF. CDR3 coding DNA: TGTGCTAGTGGTTTGGGCCCCTGGGAGGGGAACACTGAAGCTTTCTTT. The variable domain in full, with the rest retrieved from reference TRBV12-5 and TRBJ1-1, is DARVTQTPRHKVTEMGQEVTMRCQPILGHNTVFWYRQTMMQGLELLAYFRNRAPLDDSGMPKDRFSAEMPDATLATLKIQPSEPRDSAVYFCASGLGPWEGNTEAFFGQGTRLTVV.